This T cell receptor (beta chain) is from a study of shared clonotypes between healthy human individuals. Study-wide points: Genetic and exposure-history diversity was limited by the small donor number. Clonotype sharing across donors was expected to vary with sequencing depth.

As for this clone: Antigen specificity is unknown.

The CDR3 consists of 15 residues. The germline V gene encodes CDR1 SGDLS and CDR2 YYNGEE. Samples underwent the assay at deep level. Original processing methods: ImmunoSEQ output held junction-only sequences without quality scores, so filtering differed. Using immunoSEQ multiplex PCR, the repertoire was profiled, and TCRdb retains in-frame clones only, with some absent. That table supplies the V and J calls and clone size; D and trimming were determined from the DNA. The sample shows about 600,000 clones, around 78% of them seen only once. This receptor was obtained from a woman in her thirties or forties in good health. Some clones in this sample may be carry-over from other donors' samples. The sequencing sample was made of PBMCs. The chain recombines TRBV9 with TRBJ2-5; 8 positions agree with TRBD1. The DNA end is more similar to TRBJ2-7, so the J call may be wrong. CDR3 protein: CASSAMVGTGYEQYF. The DNA for the CDR3 is TGTGCCAGCAGCGCCATGGTAGGGACAGGTTACGAGCAGTACTTC.